These 16 T cell receptor beta chains were sequenced from one sample in a study of blood T cell repertoires in COVID-19. Profiling relied on immunoSEQ multiplex PCR, and the TCRdb table lists in-frame clones only, not all of them. The sample has under 200,000 clones, about nine tenths seen once. The sample was peripheral blood. The source is a man between 65 and 85 years old with active or convalescent COVID-19.

This chain connects TRBV28 to TRBJ2-7; D is undetermined. Germline V gives CDR1 MDHEN, CDR2 SYDVKM. V was cut by 4 bases and J by 8 bases, with 12 bases left in between. The CDR3 has 12 residues. The CDR3 spells CASSSPNAKQYF. The CDR3 nucleotides read TGTGCCAGCAGTTCCCCGAATGCGAAGCAGTACTTC.

This rearrangement joins TRBV7-9 to TRBJ2-3, with no clear D. CDR3 length: 12 residues. Per the germline V gene, CDR1 is SEHNR and CDR2 is FQNEAQ (reference sequence). V was pared by 11 bases and J by 2 bases, with 11 bases between. CDR3 protein: CASMRYTDTQYF. The CDR3 DNA sequence: TGTGCCTCAATGCGGTACACAGATACGCAGTATTTT.

The rearrangement joins TRBV28 to TRBJ1-1, with D hard to call. Germline loops: CDR1 MDHEN, CDR2 SYDVKM. The CDR3 totals 12 residues. V gave up 6 bases and J gave up 4 bases, with 9 bases separating them. This CDR3 reads CASRTAGTEAFF. CDR3 sequence (DNA): TGTGCCAGCAGAACCGCGGGCACTGAAGCTTTCTTT. The whole variable domain, filled in from reference TRBV28 and TRBJ1-1, reads DVKVTQSSRYLVKRTGEKVFLECVQDMDHENMFWYRQDPGLGLRLIYFSYDVKMKEKGDIPEGYSVSREKKERFSLILESASTNQTSMYLCASRTAGTEAFFGQGTRLTVV.

The genes are TRBV4-3 and TRBJ1-2; TRBD1 is a possible D gene (5 bases). The V end was cut by 1 base, the J end by 7 bases, with 19 bases between. CDR3 length: 16 amino acids. Looked up from germline, CDR1 is LGHNA and CDR2 is YSLEER. The CDR3 region has the DNA TGCGCCAGCAGCCAAGCCTCAAGGCAGGGCGGCGGTGGCTACACCTTC. Amino acid sequence: CASSQASRQGGGGYTF.

As concerns this clone: Germline is not matched at one junction end, which may reflect a read error. The chain couples TRBV12-3 or TRBV12-4 to TRBJ2-3; TRBD2 is a possible D gene (5 bases). The CDR3 loop spans 11 amino acids. The DNA of the CDR3 is TGTGCCAGCAGTTTGCCCACTAGGCTCCGTTTT. Residues: CASSLPTRLRF.

The rearrangement joins TRBV6-2 or TRBV6-3 to TRBJ1-2; D is unresolved. Trimming removed 3 bases at V and 6 bases at J, with 8 bases between. Germline V lookup: CDR1 MNHEY, CDR2 SVGEGT. The CDR3 totals 12 residues. The CDR3 reads CASSYLPHGYTF. DNA for the CDR3: TGTGCCAGCAGTTATCTTCCCCATGGCTACACCTTC.

The CDR3 DNA sequence: TGTGCCAGCTCACCACCTATGTCTCAAGAGACCCAGTACTTC. It specifies CASSPPMSQETQYF. The chain has TRBV18 and TRBJ2-5; no firm D call. The ends were cut back, 0 bases at V and 2 bases at J, with 7 bases in the middle. The CDR3 sequence is 14 residues long. Germline loops: CDR1 KGHSH, CDR2 LQKENI. Supplemented by reference TRBV18 and TRBJ2-5, the full variable domain reads NAGVMQNPRHLVRRRGQEARLRCSPMKGHSHVYWYRQLPEEGLKFMVYLQKENIIDESGMPKERFSAEFPKEGPSILRIQQVVRGDSAAYFCASSPPMSQETQYFGPGTRLLVL.

The chain links TRBV7-8 to TRBJ1-1; TRBD1 is a possible D gene (5 bases). This CDR3 has 13 residues. Germline V lookup: CDR1 SGHVS, CDR2 FQNEAQ. V lost 4 bases and J lost 5, with 11 bases in between. This chain's CDR3 is CASSSGGNTEAFF. The CDR3 coding sequence is TGTGCCAGCAGCTCCGGGGGGAATACTGAAGCTTTCTTT.

CDR3 DNA: TGTGCCAGCAGTCGACAGGGGACTTACGAGCAGTACTTC. It is translated as CASSRQGTYEQYF. The chain joins TRBV27 to TRBJ2-7; TRBD1 matches 8 bases. Germline trimming cut 5 bases from V and 4 bases from J; bases unmatched to any gene: 4. CDR3 length: 13 residues. Germline lookup yields CDR1 MNHEY and CDR2 SMNVEV (reference sequence).

This clone occurred once. The chain recombines TRBV28 with TRBJ2-7, with 10 bases lining up with TRBD1. Germline assignment: CDR1 MDHEN and CDR2 SYDVKM. This CDR3 is 15 amino acids long. V lost 5 bases and J lost 1; bases outside the gene matches: 5. CDR3 sequence: CASSPGDRGSYEQYF. The CDR3 DNA follows: TGTGCCAGCAGTCCAGGGGACAGGGGTTCCTACGAGCAGTACTTC.

The rearrangement uses TRBV5-5 and TRBJ2-6; possible D gene TRBD2, 6 bases. Germline CDR1 is SGHKS and CDR2 is YYEKEE (reference sequence). The CDR3 loop spans 19 amino acids. Between the trimmed V and J ends, which lost 1 base and 4 bases, there was a span of 21 bases. The CDR3 DNA follows: TGTGCCAGCAGCTTGATTCTCGCGGGGCCGGGATCAGGGGCCAACGTCCTGACTTTC. This encodes CASSLILAGPGSGANVLTF.

This clone has a count of ten or more. Here the CDR3 reads CASSDRANTGELFF. The CDR3 region has the DNA TGTGCCAGCAGTGACCGAGCGAACACCGGGGAGCTGTTTTTT. The rearrangement uses TRBV2 and TRBJ2-2; D ambiguous. V lost 3 bases, J lost 0 bases, and 5 bases lay in between. CDR1 SNHLY and CDR2 FYNNEI come from the germline V gene. The CDR3 contains 14 residues.

V and J are TRBV28 and TRBJ1-2; a weak D match, TRBD1 (6 bases). CDR3 length: 16 amino acids. The ends were cut back, 5 bases at V and 6 bases at J, with 22 bases in the middle. Germline CDR1 MDHEN, CDR2 SYDVKM. DNA for the CDR3: TGTGCCAGCAGTCTAACCATAGGGGGTGGCTCGAATGGCTACACCTTC. This encodes CASSLTIGGGSNGYTF.

This chain joins TRBV6-6 and TRBJ2-5; D might be TRBD2 (7 bases). The CDR3 is 15 amino acids. The germline CDR1 and CDR2 sequences are MNHNY and SVGAGI (reference sequence). The ends were cut back, 10 bases at V and 0 bases at J, with 18 bases in the middle. The CDR3 bases are TGTGCCACCCATTCCTGGGGGGGCCACCAAGAGACCCAGTACTTC. Its translation: CATHSWGGHQETQYF.

The chain uses TRBV15 and TRBJ1-5; D ambiguous. V was pared by 3 bases and J by 1 base, with 13 bases between. Germline CDR1 reads LNHNV; CDR2 reads YYDKDF (reference sequence). There are 16 residues in the CDR3. The CDR3 DNA reads TGTGCCACCAGCAGGGGCCGAGGGTCGAGCAATCAGCCCCAGCATTTT. It translates to CATSRGRGSSNQPQHF.

The chain employs TRBV4-1 and TRBJ2-5; D ambiguous. Germline V gene sequence: CDR1 MGHRA, CDR2 YSYEKL. The CDR3 runs 14 residues. Deletions cut 0 bases from V and 1 base from J, with 6 bases between. The CDR3 here is CASSQDEIQETQYF. The DNA for the CDR3 is TGCGCCAGCAGCCAAGATGAGATCCAAGAGACCCAGTACTTC.